This T cell receptor beta chain was sequenced during a study of blood T cell repertoires in COVID-19. At the level of the study: Specimens from acute and convalescent COVID-19 originated in the United States, Italy and Spain. From T cells, B-cell-depleted T cells, or PBMCs came the material, which was cDNA or gDNA.

The germline V and J ends were trimmed by 4 bases and 0 bases, with 22 bases remaining between them. The CDR3 spans 18 residues. Source study methods: Amplification of reference gene primers provided the estimated nucleated cell counts. This table comes from immunoSEQ multiplex PCR, and its TCRdb copy is limited to in-frame clones, with some not included. The V and J calls and clone size are taken from that table; D and trimming were inferred from the DNA. This table has 160,000 or so clones, more than 90% appearing once. The clonotype comes from a man in his 60s with active or convalescent COVID-19. Sequencing was performed on peripheral blood. The chain links TRBV23-1 to TRBJ2-7, with a weak D call TRBD1 (5 bases). TRBV23-1 is annotated as an ORF whose role is uncertain. The CDR3 DNA is TGCGCCAGCAGTCCACATCATACTACAGGTTTTAACTCCTACGAGCAGTACTTC. This translates into CASSPHHTTGFNSYEQYF.